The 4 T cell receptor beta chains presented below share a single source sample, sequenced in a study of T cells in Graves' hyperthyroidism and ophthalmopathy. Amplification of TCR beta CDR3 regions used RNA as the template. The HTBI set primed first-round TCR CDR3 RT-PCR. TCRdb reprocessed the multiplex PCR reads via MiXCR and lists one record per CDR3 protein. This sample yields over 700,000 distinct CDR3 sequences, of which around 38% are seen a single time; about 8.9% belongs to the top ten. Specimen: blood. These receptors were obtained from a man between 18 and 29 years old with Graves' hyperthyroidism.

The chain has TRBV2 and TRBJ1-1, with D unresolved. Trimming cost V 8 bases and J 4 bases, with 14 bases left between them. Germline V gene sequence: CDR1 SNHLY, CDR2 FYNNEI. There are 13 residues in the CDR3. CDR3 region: CASSGTVSTEAFF. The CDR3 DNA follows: TGTGCCAGCTCCGGCACAGTGAGCACTGAAGCTTTCTTT. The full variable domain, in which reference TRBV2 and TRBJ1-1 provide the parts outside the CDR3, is EPEVTQTPSHQVTQMGQEVILRCVPISNHLYFYWYRQILGQKVEFLVSFYNNEISEKSEIFDDQFSVERPDGSNFTLKIRSTKLEDSAMYFCASSGTVSTEAFFGQGTRLTVV.

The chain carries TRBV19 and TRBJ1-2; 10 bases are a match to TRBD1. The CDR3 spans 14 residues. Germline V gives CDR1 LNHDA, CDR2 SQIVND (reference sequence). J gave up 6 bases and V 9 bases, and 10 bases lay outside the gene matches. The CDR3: CASSYSTGGHGYTF. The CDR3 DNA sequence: TGTGCCAGCAGTTACTCGACAGGGGGCCATGGCTACACCTTC. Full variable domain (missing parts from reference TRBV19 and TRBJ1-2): DGGITQSPKYLFRKEGQNVTLSCEQNLNHDAMYWYRQDPGQGLRLIYYSQIVNDFQKGDIAEGYSVSREKKESFPLTVTSAQKNPTAFYLCASSYSTGGHGYTFGSGTRLTVV.

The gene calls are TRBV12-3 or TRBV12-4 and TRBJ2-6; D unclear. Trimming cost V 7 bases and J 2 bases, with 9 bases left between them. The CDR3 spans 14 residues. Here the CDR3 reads CASTGSAGANVLTF. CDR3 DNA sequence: TGTGCCAGCACCGGAAGCGCTGGGGCCAACGTCCTGACTTTC.

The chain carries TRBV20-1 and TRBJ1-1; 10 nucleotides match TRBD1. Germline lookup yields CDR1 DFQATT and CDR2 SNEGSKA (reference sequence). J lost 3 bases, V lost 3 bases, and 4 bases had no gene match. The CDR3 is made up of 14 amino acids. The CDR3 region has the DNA TGCAGTGCTAGGGACGGGACAGGGGACACTGAAGCTTTCTTT. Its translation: CSARDGTGDTEAFF.